This TCR beta chain comes out of a study of control samples from healthy donors and cancer patients (dated by TCRdb to 2020 to 2022). This clone came up once. Its antigen target is currently unknown. Per-base quality was not reported, and no clone a single base away is much larger than it. Libraries were made using the immunoSEQ multiplex PCR assay. TCRdb carries this immuneACCESS record with in-frame sequences only. Its versions omit some clonotypes, under half of them owing to an unresolved V gene in the studies checked, with the rest unexplained. Within this sample are some 54,000 clones, with roughly 96% of them counted one time only. Roughly 1.8% of the sample is in the top ten clones. Sequencing was carried out using blood. This TCR derives from a woman younger than 45 in good health.

This receptor carries the CDR3 CASSATGIANSPLHF. The nucleotide sequence is given as TGTGCCAGCAGTGCTACTGGAATAGCAAATTCACCCCTCCACTTT. The sequence joins TRBV25-1 to TRBJ1-6, with an unclear D gene assignment. V is clipped by 4 bases and J by 7 bases, and the sequence between their germline boundaries is 14 bases long. The CDR3 goes from the cysteine to the phenylalanine over 15 residues. Just CDR3 DNA is preserved here, 45 bases in frame from base 1. CDR1 and CDR2, looked up from the germline V gene, are MGHDK and SYGVNS.